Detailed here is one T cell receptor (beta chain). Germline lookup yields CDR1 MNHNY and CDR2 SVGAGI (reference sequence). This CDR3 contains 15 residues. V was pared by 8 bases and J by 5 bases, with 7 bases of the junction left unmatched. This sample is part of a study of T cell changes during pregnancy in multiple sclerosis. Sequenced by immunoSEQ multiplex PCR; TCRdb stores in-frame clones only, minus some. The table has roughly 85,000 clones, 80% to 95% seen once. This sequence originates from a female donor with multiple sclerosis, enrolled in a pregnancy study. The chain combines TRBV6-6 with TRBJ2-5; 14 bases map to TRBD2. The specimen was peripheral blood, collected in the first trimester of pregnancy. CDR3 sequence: CASGTSGGFGETQYF. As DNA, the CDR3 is TGTGCCAGCGGGACTAGCGGGGGATTCGGGGAGACCCAGTACTTC.